The clone carrying this T cell receptor beta chain was observed a handful of times. The CDR3 spans 15 residues. CDR1 is SGHAT and CDR2 is FQNNGV in the germline V gene. The V gene lost 1 base and the J gene lost 3 bases, with 10 bases spanning the gap. A single record per CDR3 protein comes from TCRdb applying MiXCR to the 5' RACE reads. The sample lists tens of thousands of distinct CDR3 sequences; less than 11% were seen once. This entry comes from a study of early T cells in non-severe SARS-CoV-2 infection. Material for sequencing was whole blood. The gene calls are TRBV11-2 and TRBJ2-1; D may be TRBD2 (6 bases). The receptor was isolated from an adult who was a healthcare worker with PCR-confirmed SARS-CoV-2 infection or an uninfected control (not recorded which). This CDR3 reads CASSLGRGIYNEQFF. DNA of the CDR3: TGTGCCAGCAGCTTAGGACGGGGGATCTACAATGAGCAGTTCTTC.